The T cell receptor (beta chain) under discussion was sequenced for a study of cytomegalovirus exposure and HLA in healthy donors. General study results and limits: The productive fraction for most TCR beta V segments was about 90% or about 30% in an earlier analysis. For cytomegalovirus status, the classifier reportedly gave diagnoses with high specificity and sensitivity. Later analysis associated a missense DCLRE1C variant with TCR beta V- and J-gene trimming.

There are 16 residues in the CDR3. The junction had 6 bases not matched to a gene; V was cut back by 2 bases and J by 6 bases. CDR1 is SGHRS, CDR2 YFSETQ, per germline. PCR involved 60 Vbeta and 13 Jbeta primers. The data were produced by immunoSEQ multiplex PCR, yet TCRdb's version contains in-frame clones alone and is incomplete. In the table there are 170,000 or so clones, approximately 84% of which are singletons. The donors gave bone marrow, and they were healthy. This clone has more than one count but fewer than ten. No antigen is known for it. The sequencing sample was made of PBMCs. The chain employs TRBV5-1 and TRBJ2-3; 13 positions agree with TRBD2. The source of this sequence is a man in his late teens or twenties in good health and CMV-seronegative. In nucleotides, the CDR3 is TGCGCCAGCAGCTTCGGACTAGCGGGAGATGGGGATACGCAGTATTTT. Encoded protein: CASSFGLAGDGDTQYF.